This TCR beta chain was sequenced during a study of T cell responses to AZD1222 COVID-19 vaccine. Points on this clone: What it binds is not known.

Produced via immunoSEQ multiplex PCR; TCRdb's table is partial and in-frame only. The table lists approximately 140,000 clones, about nine tenths of them singletons. Findings and limits, study-wide: Donors were chiefly white British, with a greater number of females, and clonal diversity was perhaps underestimated. At study baseline, merely six AZD1222 recipients were seropositive.

This TCR derives from an adult in good health. The sequencing used peripheral blood, collected on day 0 of AZD1222 vaccination.

The CDR3 is CASRDQGAGNSPLHF. The CDR3 DNA sequence: TGTGCCAGTAGAGATCAGGGGGCAGGTAATTCACCCCTCCACTTT. The chain is built from TRBV19 and TRBJ1-6, with 8 bases lining up with TRBD1. Trimming removed 6 bases from V and 6 bases from J; junction bases left unmatched: 7. The CDR3 has 15 residues. Looked up from germline, CDR1 is LNHDA and CDR2 is SQIVND (reference sequence).